This T cell receptor (beta chain) was identified in a study of T cells in Graves' hyperthyroidism and ophthalmopathy. Study results and caveats: Ophthalmopathy was separated from stable hyperthyroidism by a 13 V-J model.

On the basis of clinical symptoms, serum thyroxine and TRAb, thyroid ultrasound and orbital computed tomography, diagnoses were made. PBMCs were obtained from 10 ml fresh peripheral blood. A word on this clonotype: Its specificity is not known.

Amplified regions were TCR beta CDR3 sequences from RNA transcripts. Using the HTBI primer set, a first-round RT-PCR was run on the TCR CDR3. One entry per CDR3 protein, called by TCRdb with MiXCR from the multiplex PCR reads. The sample contains fewer than 650,000 distinct CDR3 sequences, roughly 13% of which appear only once. Unmatched junction bases numbered 5, after V lost 2 bases and J lost 9 bases. The CDR3 contains 15 residues. CDR1 SGHRS and CDR2 YFSETQ come from the germline V gene. The genes are TRBV5-1 and TRBJ2-1; 13 bases align to TRBD2. This clonotype originated in a woman between 25 and 40 years old with Graves' hyperthyroidism that later progressed to Graves' ophthalmopathy. The sequencing sample was made of blood. CDR3 in amino acids: CASSFGLAGDIEQFF. CDR3 in DNA: TGCGCCAGCAGCTTTGGACTAGCGGGAGACATTGAGCAGTTCTTC.